A single sample gave rise to the 10 T cell receptor beta chains below, sequenced in a study of blood T cell repertoires in COVID-19. TCRdb keeps only in-frame clones here, not all; method: immunoSEQ multiplex PCR. The sample consists of tens of thousands of clones, more than 75% of them appearing once. The sequenced material came from peripheral blood. The receptors shown here come from a human donor in a cohort sampled during active COVID-19.

The chain's CDR3 is CASSITPQGVTGELFF. CDR3 bases: TGTGCCAGTAGTATAACGCCTCAGGGGGTCACCGGGGAGCTGTTTTTT. The V and J genes are TRBV19 and TRBJ2-2; 7 nucleotides match TRBD1. The CDR3 spans 16 residues. The germline V gene has CDR1 LNHDA and CDR2 SQIVND (reference sequence). Losses at the gene ends were 2 bases for V and 4 bases for J; bases not matched to a gene: 7.

This clone was seen just once. The V and J genes are TRBV24-1 and TRBJ2-1, with 7 bases that match TRBD2. Germline V gene sequence: CDR1 KGHDR, CDR2 SFDVKD. This CDR3 spans 15 amino acids. V was pared by 3 bases and J by 5 bases, with 6 bases of the junction left unmatched. The CDR3 DNA is TGTGCCACCAGTGATGGGGGGGAAGTCCACAATGAGCAGTTCTTC. This translates into CATSDGGEVHNEQFF.

V and J are TRBV19 and TRBJ1-5; 12 nucleotides agree with TRBD1. The CDR3 is made up of 18 amino acids. V shed 7 bases and J 2 bases; nucleotides not matched to a gene: 12. Germline-derived CDR1 and CDR2 are LNHDA and SQIVND (reference sequence). CDR3 amino acids: CASKGPGQGAVGNQPQHF. CDR3 coding DNA: TGTGCCAGTAAAGGACCGGGACAGGGGGCCGTAGGCAATCAGCCCCAGCATTTT.

This chain uses TRBV10-3 with TRBJ1-1; 7 nucleotides match TRBD1. V lost 10 bases, J lost 6 bases, and 8 bases stayed unmatched. Looked up from germline, CDR1 is ENHRY and CDR2 is SYGVKD. This CDR3 comprises 12 residues. CDR3 coding DNA: TGTGCCACCAATGACAGGGCGGCTGAAGCTTTCTTT. Protein: CATNDRAAEAFF.

The CDR3 nucleotides are TGTGCCAGCAGCGTAGCAGTGGACACTGAAGCTTTCTTT. Its translation is CASSVAVDTEAFF. The rearrangement joins TRBV9 to TRBJ1-1, with no clear D. The ends were cut back, 0 bases at V and 3 bases at J, with 6 bases in the middle. Germline V gives CDR1 SGDLS, CDR2 YYNGEE. The CDR3 extends over 13 amino acids.

This clone showed up many times. The chain combines TRBV20-1 with TRBJ2-5; D is uncertain. Germline V CDR1 and CDR2: DFQATT, SNEGSKA (reference sequence). CDR3 length equals 11 residues. The V end lost 3 bases, the J end lost 5 bases, and 7 bases lay between the germline ends. This chain's CDR3 is CSARTVETQYF. The CDR3 DNA reads TGCAGTGCTAGGACTGTGGAGACCCAGTACTTC.

J is TRBJ1-2 and V is TRBV5-6; D unresolved. Between the trimmed V and J ends, which lost 3 bases and 5 bases, there was a span of 8 bases. The CDR3 has 12 residues. CDR1 is SGHDT, CDR2 YYEEEE, per germline. Here the CDR3 reads CASSWEEYGYTF. As DNA, the CDR3 is TGTGCCAGCAGCTGGGAGGAGTATGGCTACACCTTC.

This clone was counted a few times. The rearrangement uses TRBV5-8 and TRBJ1-2, with 7 bases identical to TRBD1. This CDR3 region has 14 residues. V gave up 5 bases and J gave up 6 bases; unmatched junction bases: 10. Germline CDR1 SGHTS, CDR2 YDEGEE. This CDR3 is CASSFPGQVDGYTF. As DNA, the CDR3 is TGTGCCAGCAGTTTCCCCGGACAGGTCGATGGCTACACCTTC.

This chain connects TRBV10-3 to TRBJ2-6; D uncertain. The germline gives CDR1 ENHRY, CDR2 SYGVKD. CDR3 size: 13 residues. With 10 bases removed from V and 0 bases from J, the gap between germline ends came to 7 bases. This CDR3 reads CATQISGANVLTF. In DNA, the CDR3 is TGTGCCACACAGATCTCTGGGGCCAACGTCCTGACTTTC.

The chain links TRBV7-9 to TRBJ1-2; TRBD1 agrees at 8 bases. Germline V CDR1 and CDR2: SEHNR, FQNEAQ (reference sequence). With V trimmed by 3 bases and J by 8 bases, 8 bases remained unmatched. The CDR3 spans 14 residues. The CDR3 DNA sequence: TGTGCCAGCAGCTTGGTTGACAGGGGACGCGGCTACACCTTC. Encoded protein: CASSLVDRGRGYTF.